One sample yielded the 30 T cell receptor beta chains listed below, sequenced in a study of T cell responses to AZD1222 COVID-19 vaccine. The protocol was immunoSEQ multiplex PCR, while the TCRdb copy is restricted to in-frame clones and leaves out a portion. In the table there are under 110,000 clones, roughly nine tenths of which are singletons. Sequencing used peripheral blood, obtained on day 0 of AZD1222 vaccination. All receptors derive from an adult in good health.

The V and J genes are TRBV19 and TRBJ1-2; D gene unclear. The CDR3 extends over 14 amino acids. Germline CDR1 is LNHDA and CDR2 is SQIVND (reference sequence). This CDR3 is CVSQDGPGDYGYTF. The CDR3 DNA is TGTGTCTCTCAGGACGGGCCAGGCGACTATGGCTACACCTTC.

The genes are TRBV20-1 and TRBJ2-1; the match to TRBD2 covers 8 bases. Germline-derived CDR1 and CDR2 are DFQATT and SNEGSKA (reference sequence). V shed 6 bases and J 10 bases; nucleotides not matched to a gene: 5. This CDR3 spans 11 amino acids. In DNA, the CDR3 is TGCAGTGCGGGACTAGGTTGGGAGCAGTTCTTC. Protein product: CSAGLGWEQFF.

The rearrangement joins TRBV12-3 or TRBV12-4 to TRBJ2-7; possibly TRBD2 for D (6 bases). The CDR3 has 13 amino acids. V was shortened by 4 bases and J by 3 bases, with 10 bases between the two germline ends. CDR3 nucleotide sequence: TGTGCCAGCAGTTCCAGGGACTTCTACGAGCAGTACTTC. Its translation: CASSSRDFYEQYF.

The chain joins TRBV2 to TRBJ1-6; a possible D gene is TRBD1 (5 bases). The CDR3 consists of 16 residues. Germline V CDR1 and CDR2: SNHLY, FYNNEI. Deletions cut 4 bases from V and 0 bases from J, with 10 bases between. CDR3 DNA sequence: TGTGCCAGCAGTGGGGGGTTGAGCTCCTATAATTCACCCCTCCACTTT. Translating gives CASSGGLSSYNSPLHF.

The chain joins TRBV12-3 or TRBV12-4 to TRBJ2-7, with TRBD1 identical over 8 bases. CDR3 length: 13 amino acids. Losses at the gene ends were 5 bases for V and 3 bases for J; bases not matched to a gene: 3. The CDR3 reads CASSAGQGYEQYF. CDR3 sequence (DNA): TGTGCCAGCAGTGCCGGACAGGGCTACGAGCAGTACTTC.

The chain joins TRBV9 to TRBJ2-2; 10 bases match TRBD2. The CDR3 consists of 15 residues. The junction had 5 bases not matched to a gene; V was cut back by 7 bases and J by 2 bases. In germline, CDR1 is SGDLS, CDR2 YYNGEE. The CDR3 bases are TGTGCCAGCCGTCGGACTAGCGGAAACACCGGGGAGCTGTTTTTT. Its translation is CASRRTSGNTGELFF.

With regard to this clone: The same CDR3 can be traced to other DNA sequences in this sample. The V call is TRBV29-1, the J call TRBJ2-7; 11 bases agree with TRBD2. The CDR3 has 13 amino acids. Germline CDR1 reads SQVTM; CDR2 reads ANQGSEA. With 4 bases clipped from V and 3 bases from J, the junction kept 2 bases outside the gene matches. Written as DNA, the CDR3 is TGCAGCGTTGGCACTAGCGGGAGCTACGAGCAGTACTTC. This encodes CSVGTSGSYEQYF.

This rearrangement joins TRBV11-3 to TRBJ2-1; the D call may be TRBD1 or TRBD2 (5 bases each). Germline V gives CDR1 SGHNT, CDR2 YENEEA. V gave up 5 bases and J gave up 5 bases, with 10 bases separating them. The CDR3 totals 13 residues. The CDR3 protein is CASSVGRDNEQFF. The CDR3 coding sequence is TGTGCCAGCAGCGTGGGGCGGGACAATGAGCAGTTCTTC. Together with reference TRBV11-3 and TRBJ2-1, the CDR3 gives the full variable domain: EAGVVQSPRYKIIEKKQPVAFWCNPISGHNTLYWYLQNLGQGPELLIRYENEEAVDDSQLPKDRFSAERLKGVDSTLKIQPAELGDSAVYLCASSVGRDNEQFFGPGTRLTVL.

V usage is TRBV3-1 (or the pseudogene TRBV3-2) and J usage is TRBJ2-3, with TRBD2 matching over 11 bases. CDR1 and CDR2 (germline): LGHDT, YNNKEL (reference sequence). V lost 3 bases to trimming and J lost 3 bases; unmatched junction nucleotides: 8. This CDR3 contains 17 residues. Written as DNA, the CDR3 is TGTGCCAGCAGCCAGTTCTTAGCGGGAGGGGGGACAGATACGCAGTATTTT. Amino acids: CASSQFLAGGGTDTQYF.

This chain joins TRBV6-5 and TRBJ1-3, with TRBD1 as a possible D gene (6 bases). Germline V gene lookup returns CDR1 MNHEY and CDR2 SVGAGI. The CDR3 is 13 residues long. Deletions cut 6 bases from V and 4 bases from J, with 10 bases between. The chain's CDR3 is CASSPGQGNTIYF. In DNA form, the CDR3 reads TGTGCCAGCAGCCCCGGACAGGGAAACACCATATATTTT.

This chain uses TRBV4-1 with TRBJ1-2; TRBD1 matches at 10 bases. Germline CDR1 is MGHRA and CDR2 is YSYEKL. J gave up 4 bases and V 2 bases, and 13 bases lay outside the gene matches. This CDR3 is built from 18 residues. For the CDR3, the DNA is TGCGCCAGCAGCCAATGGAAGAACACCGGGACAGGGGCCTATGGCTACACCTTC. The encoded protein is CASSQWKNTGTGAYGYTF.

This chain connects TRBV9 to TRBJ1-2; no firm D call. The germline V and J ends were trimmed by 0 bases and 0 bases, with 9 bases remaining between them. The CDR3 extends over 15 amino acids. Germline CDR1 reads SGDLS; CDR2 reads YYNGEE. The CDR3 DNA sequence: TGTGCCAGCAGCGTAGGCGGGCCCTCTAACTATGGCTACACCTTC. Amino acid sequence: CASSVGGPSNYGYTF.

The rearrangement joins TRBV21-1 to TRBJ1-1; the table names TRBD1, a call not compared with the DNA. TRBV21-1 has pseudogene status. The CDR3 spans 15 residues. The CDR3 region has the DNA TGTGCCAGCAGCATGGGTGCAGGGGCGTATACTGAAGCTTTCTTT. Amino acid sequence: CASSMGAGAYTEAFF.

This clone was detected many times. The V call is TRBV4-2, the J call TRBJ2-4; weak D call: TRBD1 (6 bases). Germline V gene data show CDR1 as LGHNA and CDR2 as YNFKEQ. The V and J ends lost 0 bases and 7 bases respectively, with 13 bases between them. There are 15 residues in the CDR3. The CDR3 loop reads CASSQDRQGINIQYF. The CDR3 DNA reads as TGTGCCAGCAGCCAAGATAGGCAGGGGATTAACATTCAGTACTTC.

The chain joins TRBV7-3 to TRBJ2-2; 7 nucleotides line up with TRBD2. There are 16 residues in the CDR3. V was clipped by 2 bases and J by 2 bases; unmatched bases: 5. Germline values: CDR1 SGHTA, CDR2 FQGTGA. The chain's CDR3 is CASSLRLALNTGELFF. DNA of the CDR3: TGTGCCAGCAGCTTACGACTAGCCCTTAACACCGGGGAGCTGTTTTTT. The full variable domain, rest sourced from reference TRBV7-3 and TRBJ2-2, is GAGVSQTPSNKVTEKGKYVELRCDPISGHTALYWYRQSLGQGPEFLIYFQGTGAADDSGLPNDRFFAVRPEGSVSTLKIQRTERGDSAVYLCASSLRLALNTGELFFGEGSRLTVL.

This clone came up a few times. V gene TRBV19 combines with J gene TRBJ2-5; tentative D call: TRBD2 (5 bases). V gave up 8 bases and J gave up 1 base, with 17 bases separating them. Germline CDR1 is LNHDA and CDR2 is SQIVND (reference sequence). This CDR3 has 15 residues. The CDR3 here is CASQKTEEIQETQYF. The CDR3 bases are TGTGCCAGTCAGAAAACGGAGGAGATCCAAGAGACCCAGTACTTC.

The rearrangement uses TRBV2 and TRBJ1-2; no firm D call. The CDR3 is 13 residues long. Germline loops: CDR1 SNHLY, CDR2 FYNNEI. The V end was cut by 2 bases, the J end by 5 bases, with 9 bases between. CDR3 sequence: CASSEIGYYGYTF. CDR3 nucleotides: TGTGCCAGCAGTGAAATAGGATATTATGGCTACACCTTC.

The rearrangement links TRBV7-2 to TRBJ2-7; TRBD2 is a possible D gene (6 bases). The CDR3 contains 14 residues. The V and J ends lost 4 bases and 5 bases respectively, with 15 bases between them. The germline gives CDR1 SGHTA, CDR2 FQGNSA. CDR3 loop: CASSSRLVSNEQYF. The CDR3 bases are TGTGCCAGCAGCTCCCGACTAGTATCGAACGAGCAGTACTTC. Filled out from reference TRBV7-2 and TRBJ2-7, the complete variable domain reads GAGVSQSPSNKVTEKGKDVELRCDPISGHTALYWYRQSLGQGLEFLIYFQGNSAPDKSGLPSDRFSAERTGGSVSTLTIQRTQQEDSAVYLCASSSRLVSNEQYFGPGTRLTVT.

The chain joins TRBV28 to TRBJ1-5; D remains ambiguous. V lost 6 bases and J 9 bases, leaving 21 bases between the germline ends. This CDR3 is built from 15 residues. The germline V gene has CDR1 MDHEN and CDR2 SYDVKM. For the CDR3, the DNA is TGTGCCAGCAGATCCGCCCCGGGGTCTGAGGCGCCCCAGCATTTT. It translates to CASRSAPGSEAPQHF.

This sequence joins TRBV7-2 and TRBJ1-1, with D possibly TRBD1 on 6 matching bases. The CDR3 is 15 residues long. Germline V gene sequence: CDR1 SGHTA, CDR2 FQGNSA. V was clipped by 4 bases and J by 0 bases, with 12 bases between them. CDR3 in amino acids: CASSSYRDLNTEAFF. CDR3 coding DNA: TGTGCCAGCAGCTCATACAGGGATTTGAACACTGAAGCTTTCTTT. The full variable domain, completed using reference TRBV7-2 and TRBJ1-1, is GAGVSQSPSNKVTEKGKDVELRCDPISGHTALYWYRQSLGQGLEFLIYFQGNSAPDKSGLPSDRFSAERTGGSVSTLTIQRTQQEDSAVYLCASSSYRDLNTEAFFGQGTRLTVV.

This clone was observed once. This chain uses TRBV5-4 with TRBJ2-7; tentatively, D is TRBD2 (5 bases). V was cut by 1 base and J by 5 bases, with 7 bases left in between. The CDR3 has 12 amino acids. The germline V gene encodes CDR1 SGHNT and CDR2 YYREEE (reference sequence). In DNA form, the CDR3 reads TGTGCCAGCAGCTTGCTCGGGGACGAGCAGTACTTC. Its translation: CASSLLGDEQYF.

This chain uses TRBV21-1 with TRBJ1-4; whether TRBD1, the table's D call, matches the DNA was not checked. TRBV21-1 is designated a pseudogene. The CDR3 totals 15 residues. For the CDR3, the DNA is TGTGCCAGCAGCGACCGGCCACAGGGGAATGAAAAACTGTTTTTT. Translation gives CASSDRPQGNEKLFF.

The CDR3 DNA is TGCGCCAGCAGCTTACTAGCGGGAGATGCAGATACGCAGTATTTT. Amino acid sequence: CASSLLAGDADTQYF. V and J are TRBV5-1 and TRBJ2-3; 11 bases align to TRBD2. V gave up 2 bases and J gave up 4 bases; unmatched junction bases: 3. This CDR3 spans 15 amino acids. CDR1 and CDR2 from the germline V gene are SGHRS and YFSETQ.

The chain is built from TRBV28 and TRBJ1-1, with D perhaps matching TRBD1 (6 bases). Germline V gene data show CDR1 as MDHEN and CDR2 as SYDVKM. The CDR3 covers 11 residues. Trimming left V 4 bases short and J 11 bases short, with 11 bases between. CDR3: CASSYPRGAFF. In nucleotides, the CDR3 is TGTGCCAGCAGTTACCCAAGGGGGGCTTTCTTT.

This clone occurred a few times. The rearrangement joins TRBV7-9 to TRBJ2-7; D possibly matches TRBD1 or TRBD2 (7 bases each). The CDR3 is 14 residues long. Between the trimmed V and J ends, which lost 5 bases and 2 bases, there was a span of 13 bases. The germline V gene has CDR1 SEHNR and CDR2 FQNEAQ (reference sequence). CDR3: CASSPQGGAYEQYF. In DNA form, the CDR3 reads TGTGCCAGCAGCCCCCAGGGGGGGGCCTACGAGCAGTACTTC.

The chain carries TRBV19 and TRBJ2-1; 7 positions match TRBD2. The CDR3 has 12 amino acids. Trimming removed 3 bases from V and 15 bases from J; junction bases left unmatched: 8. Germline CDR1 LNHDA, CDR2 SQIVND (reference sequence). CDR3 DNA: TGTGCCAGTAGTATCGCTAGCGGTTCGCGGTTCTTC. Amino acids: CASSIASGSRFF.

The V call is TRBV28, the J call TRBJ1-2, with 7 bases matching TRBD1. The junction had 4 bases not matched to a gene; V was cut back by 2 bases and J by 10 bases. The CDR3 length is 12 residues. Per germline, CDR1 MDHEN and CDR2 SYDVKM. CDR3 loop: CASSLGDRFYTF. CDR3 in DNA: TGTGCCAGCAGTTTAGGGGACAGATTCTACACCTTC.

This rearrangement joins TRBV28 to TRBJ1-5; TRBD1 matches at 8 bases. This CDR3 is 14 amino acids long. The germline V gene has CDR1 MDHEN and CDR2 SYDVKM. V trimming: 3 bases; J trimming: 2 bases; junction bases outside the gene matches: 0. This CDR3 reads CASSLDRGNQPQHF. CDR3 DNA: TGTGCCAGCAGTTTGGACAGGGGCAATCAGCCCCAGCATTTT.

The chain carries TRBV27 and TRBJ2-3, with TRBD2 matching 7 bases. Trimming removed 4 bases from V and 3 bases from J; junction bases left unmatched: 10. Germline V gene lookup returns CDR1 MNHEY and CDR2 SMNVEV (reference sequence). CDR3 length: 16 residues. This CDR3 is CASSWSSSGETDTQYF. Written as DNA, the CDR3 is TGTGCCAGCAGTTGGTCATCTAGCGGAGAAACAGATACGCAGTATTTT.

This clone appeared a few times. The chain uses TRBV7-6 and TRBJ1-3, with 7 bases that match TRBD1. The germline CDR1 and CDR2 sequences are SGHVS and FNYEAQ. With 6 bases clipped from V and 3 bases from J, the junction kept 14 bases outside the gene matches. This CDR3 is 17 amino acids long. The CDR3 DNA is TGTGCCAGCAGTCCGTTGGGGACAGCCTTTTTTGGAAACACCATATATTTT. It yields the protein CASSPLGTAFFGNTIYF.